Described below is a single T cell receptor beta chain sequence and its context. The data belong to a study of OX40 agonist ivuxolimab in advanced cancers. Repertoires were generated with immunoSEQ multiplex PCR, while TCRdb's copy carries only in-frame clones and drops some. The sample shows roughly 23,000 clones, approximately 81% of them seen only once. V was trimmed by 2 bases and J by 2 bases, leaving 6 bases between them. In germline, CDR1 is MDHEN, CDR2 SYDVKM. The CDR3 is 13 amino acids. The sequences come from CD4+ or CD8+ T cells sorted from blood, collected in a trial of the OX40 agonist ivuxolimab. This TCR derives from an adult with an advanced solid tumor such as melanoma, head and neck, liver or kidney cancer. V is TRBV28 and J is TRBJ1-1; D gene ambiguous. CDR3 in DNA: TGTGCCAGCAGTTTAGGGGAAAACACTGAAGCTTTCTTT. As protein: CASSLGENTEAFF. Together with reference TRBV28 and TRBJ1-1, the CDR3 gives the full variable domain: DVKVTQSSRYLVKRTGEKVFLECVQDMDHENMFWYRQDPGLGLRLIYFSYDVKMKEKGDIPEGYSVSREKKERFSLILESASTNQTSMYLCASSLGENTEAFFGQGTRLTVV.